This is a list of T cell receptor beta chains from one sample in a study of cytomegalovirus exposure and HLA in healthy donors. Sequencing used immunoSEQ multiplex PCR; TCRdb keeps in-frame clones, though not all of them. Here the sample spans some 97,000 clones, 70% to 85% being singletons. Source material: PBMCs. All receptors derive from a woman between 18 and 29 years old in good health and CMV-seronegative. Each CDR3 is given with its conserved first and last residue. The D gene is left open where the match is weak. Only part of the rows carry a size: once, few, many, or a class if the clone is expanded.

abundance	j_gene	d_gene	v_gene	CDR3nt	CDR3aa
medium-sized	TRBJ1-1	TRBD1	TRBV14	TGTGCCAGCAGCCAACATGGCGCAGGGGGCTTAGTAGCTTTCTTT	CASSQHGAGGLVAFF
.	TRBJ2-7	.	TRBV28	TGTGCCAGCAGGGCGGGCTCCCACGAGCAGTACTTC	CASRAGSHEQYF
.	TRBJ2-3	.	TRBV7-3	TGTGCCAGCAGCTTAATTGGCGGGAGCACAGATACGCAGTATTTT	CASSLIGGSTDTQYF
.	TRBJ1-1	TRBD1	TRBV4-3	TGCGCCAGCAGCCAGGACGGACAGGGGCAGGCTGAAGCTTTCTTT	CASSQDGQGQAEAFF
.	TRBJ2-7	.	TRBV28	TGTGCCAGCAGTTTATGGACGGGAACCTACGAGCAGTACTTC	CASSLWTGTYEQYF
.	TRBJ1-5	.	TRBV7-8	TGTGCCAGCAGCTTTCGCAGGGTATTTCAGCCCCAGCATTTT	CASSFRRVFQPQHF
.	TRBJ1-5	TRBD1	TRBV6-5	TGTGCCAGCAGGAGAGGGGGCGGGCAGCCCCAGCATTTT	CASRRGGGQPQHF
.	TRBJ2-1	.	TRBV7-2	TGTGCCAGCAGCTTAAGGGGTCTGAATGAGCAGTTCTTC	CASSLRGLNEQFF
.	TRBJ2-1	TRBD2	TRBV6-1	TGTGCCAGCAGTGAGCGGGGGGGAATCAATGAGCAGTTCTTC	CASSERGGINEQFF
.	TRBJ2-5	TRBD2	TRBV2	TGTGCCAGCAGACTAGCGGGGGGTTACCAAGAGACCCAGTACTTC	CASRLAGGYQETQYF
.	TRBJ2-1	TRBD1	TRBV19	TGTGCCAGTAGTAAATCGACAGGGGCCGACTACAATGAGCAGTTCTTC	CASSKSTGADYNEQFF
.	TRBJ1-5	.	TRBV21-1	TGTGCCAGCAGCAAACGGGGAAAAAGGGACAGTTATCAGCCCCAGCATTTT	CASSKRGKRDSYQPQHF
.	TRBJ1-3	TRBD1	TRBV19	TGTGCCAGTAGTATGAGGGGGCAGGGGGCGATTGATCCCGGAAACACCATATATTTT	CASSMRGQGAIDPGNTIYF
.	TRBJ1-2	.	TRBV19	TGTGCCACCTCAGTGGCCAGCGGGGGATCCTATGGCTACACCTTC	CATSVASGGSYGYTF
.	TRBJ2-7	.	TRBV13	TGTGCCAGCAGCTTAGCCCCATTAAGGGGCCACGAGCAGTACTTC	CASSLAPLRGHEQYF
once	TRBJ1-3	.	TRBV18	TGTGCCAGCTCACCAATAACAGCAGTCTCTGGAAACACCATATATTTT	CASSPITAVSGNTIYF
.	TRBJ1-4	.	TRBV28	TGTGCCAGCAGTACTCCCGCCCCAACAGGTTCCTATGAAAAACTGTTTTTT	CASSTPAPTGSYEKLFF
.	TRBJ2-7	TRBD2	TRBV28	TGTGCCAGCAGTTTATTGGCGGGGGGGAGCGAGCAGTACTTC	CASSLLAGGSEQYF
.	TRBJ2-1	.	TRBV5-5	TGTGCCAGCACCTTGGACAGAGCCTACAATGAGCAGTTCTTC	CASTLDRAYNEQFF
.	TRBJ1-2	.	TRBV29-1	TGCAGCGTTGAAAGCGGCTATGGCTACACCTTC	CSVESGYGYTF
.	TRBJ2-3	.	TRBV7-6	TGTGCCAGCAGCTTAGCGCGGGGGCTAGATACGCAGTATTTT	CASSLARGLDTQYF
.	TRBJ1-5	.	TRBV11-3	TGTGCCAGCAGCTTGTCCCACGTAATCGAGGTAAATCAGCCCCAGCATTTT	CASSLSHVIEVNQPQHF
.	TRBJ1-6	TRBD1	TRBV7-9	TGTGCCAGCAGCCTCAACCTGATACAGGGGCGGAATAATTCACCCCTCCACTTT	CASSLNLIQGRNNSPLHF
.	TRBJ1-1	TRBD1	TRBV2	TGTGCCAGCAGTGGAATCGACAGGGTCACTGAAGCTTTCTTT	CASSGIDRVTEAFF
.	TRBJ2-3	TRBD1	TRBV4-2	TGTGCCAGCAGCCCCGACAGGGGTGCTTATGGTACGCAGTATTTT	CASSPDRGAYGTQYF
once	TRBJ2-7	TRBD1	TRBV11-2	TGTGCCAGCAGGCCCGGAGGACAGGGGTACGAGCAGTACTTC	CASRPGGQGYEQYF
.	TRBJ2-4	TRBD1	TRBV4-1	TGCGCCAGCAGCCATCAGACAGGGGTGAGAAGCATTCAGTACTTC	CASSHQTGVRSIQYF
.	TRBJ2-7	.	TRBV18	TGTGCCAGCTCATTCGGGACTGACCTCGACGAGCAGTACTTC	CASSFGTDLDEQYF
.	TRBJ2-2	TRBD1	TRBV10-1	TGCGCCAGCAGGACAGGGGGGGAGCTGTTTTTT	CASRTGGELFF
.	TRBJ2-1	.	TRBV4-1	TGCGCCAGCAGCCAGGGAACTAGAAAAGTCTACAATGAGCAGTTCTTC	CASSQGTRKVYNEQFF
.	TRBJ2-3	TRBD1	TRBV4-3	TGCGCCAGCAGCCCGGCCCAGGGGGTCACAGATACGCAGTATTTT	CASSPAQGVTDTQYF
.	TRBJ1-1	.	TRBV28	TGTGCCAGCAGTCCAGACAGAGAAGCTTTCTTT	CASSPDREAFF
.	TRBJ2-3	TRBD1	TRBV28	TGTGCCAGCAGTTTGTTGACAGGGGAGGGCACAGATACGCAGTATTTT	CASSLLTGEGTDTQYF
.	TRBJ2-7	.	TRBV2	TGTGCCAGCAGTGAACAGGGAATCTCCTACGAGCAGTACTTC	CASSEQGISYEQYF
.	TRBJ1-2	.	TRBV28	TGTGCCAGCAGTCCCCGGTCCCCCCCTTATGGCTACACCTTC	CASSPRSPPYGYTF
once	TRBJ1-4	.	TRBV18	TGTGCCAGCTCGCGCGACAGCCGTAATGAAAAACTGTTTTTT	CASSRDSRNEKLFF
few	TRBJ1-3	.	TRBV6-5	TGTGCCAGCAGTCTAGGCTCTGGAAACACCATATATTTT	CASSLGSGNTIYF
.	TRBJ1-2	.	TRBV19	TGTGCCAGCCAAGAGACACAGATTAACTATGGCTACACCTTC	CASQETQINYGYTF
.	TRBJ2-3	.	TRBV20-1	TGCAGTGCGGCGACAGCAGATACGCAGTATTTT	CSAATADTQYF
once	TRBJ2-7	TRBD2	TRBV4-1	TGCGCCAGCAGCCAAGAAGGGGGACTAGCGGGGGACAACCCCTACGAGCAGTACTTC	CASSQEGGLAGDNPYEQYF
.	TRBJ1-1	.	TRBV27	TGTGCCAGCAGTTTAAAGCCCAACACTGAAGCTTTCTTT	CASSLKPNTEAFF
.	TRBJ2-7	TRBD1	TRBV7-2	TGTGCCAGCAGCTTAGATGCAGGGGGCTACGAGCAGTACTTC	CASSLDAGGYEQYF
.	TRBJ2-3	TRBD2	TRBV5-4	TGTGCCAGCAGCGCCGGGACTAGCGGTAGCACAGATACGCAGTATTTT	CASSAGTSGSTDTQYF
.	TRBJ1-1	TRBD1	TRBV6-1	TGTGCCAGCAGTGAAGGACGATCTAGGGGGCGGTTATGGATGAACACTGAAGCTTTCTTT	CASSEGRSRGRLWMNTEAFF
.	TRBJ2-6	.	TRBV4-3	TGCGCCAGCAGCCCCCCGGGGGCCAACGTCCTGACTTTC	CASSPPGANVLTF
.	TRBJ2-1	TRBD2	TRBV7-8	TGTGCCAGCAGCAGGATTACTAGCGGGGTTAGCTCCTACAATGAGCAGTTCTTC	CASSRITSGVSSYNEQFF
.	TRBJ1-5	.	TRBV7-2	TGTGCCAGCAGCCAAAGCTATGCGGACTCCAATCAGCCCCAGCATTTT	CASSQSYADSNQPQHF
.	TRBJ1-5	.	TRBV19	TGTGCCAGTACCTATGCGAAAGGCCCTCGGGAAAATCAGCCCCAGCATTTT	CASTYAKGPRENQPQHF
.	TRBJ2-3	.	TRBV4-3	TGCGCCAGCAGCCTCACGGGAGCAGATACGCAGTATTTT	CASSLTGADTQYF
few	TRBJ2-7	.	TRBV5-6	TGTGCCAGCAGCTTCGGACAAAGCTCCTACGAGCAGTACTTC	CASSFGQSSYEQYF
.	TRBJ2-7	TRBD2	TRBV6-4	TGTGCCAGCAGACTAGCGGGATTTTACGAGCAGTACTTC	CASRLAGFYEQYF
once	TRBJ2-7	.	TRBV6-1	TGTGCCAGCAGTCCGGGACTTGGGAATGTCGAGCAGTACTTC	CASSPGLGNVEQYF
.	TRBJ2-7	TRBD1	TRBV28	TGTGCCAGCAGTTTTTCCGACAGGGACTCCTACGAGCAGTACTTC	CASSFSDRDSYEQYF
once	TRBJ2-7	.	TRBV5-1	TGCGCCAGCAGCCGCGGGTCGAAGTACGAGCAGTACTTC	CASSRGSKYEQYF
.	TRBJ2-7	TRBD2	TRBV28	TGTGCCAGCAGTTTATCTAGCGGGAACTACGAGCAGTACTTC	CASSLSSGNYEQYF
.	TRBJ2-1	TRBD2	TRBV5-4	TGTGCCAGCAGTTCCAGCGGGGGGGCCTCCTACAATGAGCAGTTCTTC	CASSSSGGASYNEQFF
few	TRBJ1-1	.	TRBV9	TGTGCCAGCAGCGCCAGCCGGGAACCCGCTGAAGCTTTCTTT	CASSASREPAEAFF